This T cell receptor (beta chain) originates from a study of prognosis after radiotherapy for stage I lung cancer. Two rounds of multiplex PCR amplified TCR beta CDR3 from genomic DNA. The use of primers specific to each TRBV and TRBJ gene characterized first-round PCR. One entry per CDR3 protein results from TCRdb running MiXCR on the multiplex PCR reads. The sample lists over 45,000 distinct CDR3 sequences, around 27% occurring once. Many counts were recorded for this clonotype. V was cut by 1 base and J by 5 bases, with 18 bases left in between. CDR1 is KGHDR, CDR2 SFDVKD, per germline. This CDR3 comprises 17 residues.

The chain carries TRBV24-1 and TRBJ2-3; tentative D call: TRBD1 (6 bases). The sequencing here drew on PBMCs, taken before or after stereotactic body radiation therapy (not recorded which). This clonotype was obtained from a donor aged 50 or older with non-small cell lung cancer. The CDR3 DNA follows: TGTGCCACCAGTGATTTAAACCGGCAGGGGATGGGAGATACGCAGTATTTT. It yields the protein CATSDLNRQGMGDTQYF.